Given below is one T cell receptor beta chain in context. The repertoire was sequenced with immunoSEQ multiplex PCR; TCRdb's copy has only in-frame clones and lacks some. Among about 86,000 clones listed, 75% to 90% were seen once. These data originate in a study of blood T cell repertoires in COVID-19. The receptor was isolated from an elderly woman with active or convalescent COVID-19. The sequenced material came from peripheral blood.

Here the CDR3 DNA reads TGTGCCAGCAGTGAAGGGAGTCGGGGGACAGATACGCAGTATTTT. Translation gives CASSEGSRGTDTQYF. The rearrangement joins TRBV2 to TRBJ2-3; TRBD2 is a possible D gene (6 bases). Germline V CDR1 and CDR2: SNHLY, FYNNEI. The CDR3 sequence is 15 residues long. Trimming pared 1 base from V and 3 bases from J, leaving 11 bases between.